This paragraph reports one T cell receptor beta chain. The data stem from a study of blood T cell repertoires in COVID-19. This CDR3 has 13 amino acids. The V and J ends lost 3 bases and 0 bases respectively, with 5 bases between them. The V gene's germline CDR1 is KGHSH and CDR2 LQKENI. Produced via immunoSEQ multiplex PCR; TCRdb's table is partial and in-frame only. The table records roughly 150,000 clones, around four fifths of them present only once. The receptor was isolated from a woman in her seventies who had recovered from COVID-19. The sequenced sample consisted of peripheral blood. V usage is TRBV18 and J usage is TRBJ2-5; D call uncertain. CDR3 loop: CASSPADQETQYF. Written as DNA, the CDR3 is TGTGCCAGCTCACCGGCGGACCAAGAGACCCAGTACTTC.